This TCR beta chain stems from a study of blood T cell repertoires in COVID-19. The wider study: Donors in the United States, Italy and Spain gave samples during acute or convalescent COVID-19. The analysed material was cDNA or gDNA that came from T cells, B-cell-depleted T cells, or PBMCs.

This CDR3 is built from 13 residues. The V gene end was trimmed by 0 bases and the J gene end by 10 bases; junction bases not matched to a gene: 3. Germline V gene sequence: CDR1 SGHRS, CDR2 YFSETQ. In the authors' methods: Amplification from reference gene primers served as the basis for estimated nucleated cell counts. Method: immunoSEQ multiplex PCR; TCRdb's copy keeps in-frame clones and lacks some. Clone size and the V and J calls come from that table; the DNA yielded D and trimming. Seen here are approximately 270,000 clones, about 89% observed once, and the top ten hold 2% to 2.5%. The specimen was peripheral blood. The chain links TRBV5-1 to TRBJ1-4; 7 positions agree with TRBD1. This sequence was found in a man aged 50-59 years with acute or convalescent COVID-19. The CDR3 sequence is CASSLGTGGKLFF. The CDR3 bases are TGCGCCAGCAGCTTGGGGACAGGCGGAAAACTGTTTTTT.